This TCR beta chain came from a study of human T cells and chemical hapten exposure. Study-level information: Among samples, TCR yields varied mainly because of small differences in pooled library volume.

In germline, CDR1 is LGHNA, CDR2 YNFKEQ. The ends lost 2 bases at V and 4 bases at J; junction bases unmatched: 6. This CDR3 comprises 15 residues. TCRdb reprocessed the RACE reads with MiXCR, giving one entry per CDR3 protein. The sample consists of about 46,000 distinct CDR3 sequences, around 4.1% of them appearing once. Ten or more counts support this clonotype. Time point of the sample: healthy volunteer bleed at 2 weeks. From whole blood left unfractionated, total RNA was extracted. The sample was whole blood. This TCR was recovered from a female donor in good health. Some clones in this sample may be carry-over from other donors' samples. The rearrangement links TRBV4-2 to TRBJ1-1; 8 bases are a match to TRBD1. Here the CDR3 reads CASSQNRGEGTEAFF. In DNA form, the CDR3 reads TGTGCCAGCAGCCAAAACAGGGGGGAGGGCACTGAAGCTTTCTTT.